This T cell receptor (beta chain) was retrieved from a study of blood T cell repertoires in COVID-19. TCRdb's table, derived via immunoSEQ multiplex PCR, lists solely in-frame clones and lacks some. The table records tens of thousands of clones, approximately 91% of them present only once. Seattle participants joined during active infection and were tracked over time. The CDR3 covers 15 residues. Germline CDR1 and CDR2: SNHLY and FYNNEI. The ends lost 7 bases at V and 0 bases at J; junction bases unmatched: 5. The chain couples TRBV2 to TRBJ1-4, with TRBD1 identical over 7 bases. The TCR was taken from a man in his 60s with COVID-19, enrolled during active disease. The sequencing input was peripheral blood. The CDR3 sequence is CASTRDRSTNEKLFF. For the CDR3, the DNA is TGTGCCAGCACCAGGGACAGATCAACTAATGAAAAACTGTTTTTT.